The rows below give T cell receptor beta chains drawn from one sample of a study of T cells after yellow fever vaccination. TCRdb called the 5' RACE reads again in MiXCR, with one record for every CDR3 protein. The table lists around 530,000 distinct CDR3 sequences, around a sixth of them singletons. Sample: PBMCs, taken around 5 days after the first yellow fever vaccination. These TCRs come from a man aged 18 to 30 who received the YFV17D yellow fever vaccine. The CDR3 runs from the conserved cysteine through the conserved F or W. D genes are given only for firm matches. Rows give clone size only sometimes, using once, few, many, or a class for an expanded clone.

d_call j_call v_call clone_size cdr3_aa cdr3_nt
NA TRBJ2-5 TRBV6-5 NA CASSSPLRDSHGTQYF TGTGCCAGCAGTTCCCCATTGAGGGACTCCCACGGGACCCAGTACTTC
NA TRBJ2-1 TRBV3-1 few CASSHFQEEQFF TGTGCCAGCAGCCATTTCCAGGAGGAGCAGTTCTTC
NA TRBJ2-3 TRBV28 NA CASISGSTDTQYF TGTGCCAGCATATCGGGGTCCACAGATACGCAGTATTTT
NA TRBJ2-1 TRBV6-5 few CASSYSKSQPSYNEQFF TGTGCCAGCAGTTACTCGAAGAGCCAGCCCTCCTACAATGAGCAGTTCTTC
NA TRBJ2-3 TRBV7-9 few CASSPSRDSTDTQYF TGTGCCAGCAGCCCCTCCCGGGACAGCACAGATACGCAGTATTTT
NA TRBJ2-5 TRBV5-4 NA CASSLRPGTETQYF TGTGCCAGCAGCTTGAGGCCGGGGACGGAGACCCAGTACTTC
NA TRBJ2-1 TRBV4-3 NA CASSQVATRLAQFF TGCGCCAGCAGCCAAGTCGCCACACGCCTAGCGCAGTTCTTC
TRBD2 TRBJ2-5 TRBV7-2 many CASSSRPGRGETQYF TGTGCCAGCAGCTCCCGCCCGGGGAGGGGAGAGACCCAGTACTTC
NA TRBJ2-2 TRBV15 NA CATSRVATVISGELFF TGTGCCACCAGCAGAGTGGCGACAGTCATATCCGGGGAGCTGTTTTTT
NA TRBJ2-1 TRBV11-2 many CASSLARAGEQFF TGTGCCAGCAGCTTAGCCAGGGCCGGTGAGCAGTTCTTC
NA TRBJ1-1 TRBV29-1 many CSVEPAAAFF TGCAGCGTTGAGCCGGCGGCAGCTTTCTTT
TRBD1 TRBJ1-1 TRBV18 few CASSSGGTMNTEAFF TGTGCCAGCTCGTCAGGGGGAACCATGAACACTGAAGCTTTCTTT
NA TRBJ1-1 TRBV12-3/TRBV12-4 many CASSWGTEAFF TGTGCCAGCAGTTGGGGGACTGAAGCTTTCTTT
TRBD2 TRBJ2-5 TRBV9 NA CASSVGKRGASTETQYF TGTGCCAGCAGCGTAGGGAAGCGGGGGGCCTCAACAGAGACCCAGTACTTC
NA TRBJ2-3 TRBV5-4 NA CASSFGSTGTDTQYF TGTGCCAGCAGCTTCGGATCGACGGGAACAGATACGCAGTATTTT
TRBD1 TRBJ1-1 TRBV7-8 many CASSLVGGLMNTEAFF TGTGCCAGCAGCTTAGTAGGGGGCCTTATGAACACTGAAGCTTTCTTT
NA TRBJ2-7 TRBV11-2 few CASSNPGLGYEQYF TGTGCCAGCAGCAACCCGGGACTGGGGTACGAGCAGTACTTC
NA TRBJ2-7 TRBV18 few CASSGRRTDSYEQYF TGTGCCAGCTCAGGACGCAGGACCGACTCCTACGAGCAGTACTTC
NA TRBJ1-2 TRBV4-1 few CASSEKKPGRRYGYTF TGCGCCAGCAGCGAGAAGAAGCCGGGACGCCGCTATGGCTACACCTTC
NA TRBJ2-1 TRBV6-1 few CASSVRATSYNEQFF TGTGCCAGCAGTGTCAGGGCCACCTCCTACAATGAGCAGTTCTTC
NA TRBJ2-1 TRBV7-2 few CASSPRAPSGEQFF TGTGCCAGCAGCCCGAGGGCCCCGTCGGGTGAGCAGTTCTTC
NA TRBJ1-2 TRBV6-5 NA CASSYYPGAYGYTF TGTGCCAGCAGTTACTACCCCGGGGCCTATGGCTACACCTTC